This record looks at one T cell receptor beta chain sequence and its context. Clones were sequenced by immunoSEQ multiplex PCR, and TCRdb holds only the in-frame ones, with some missing. The sample yields more than 100,000 clones, roughly 87% seen once. Unmatched junction bases numbered 2, after V lost 5 bases and J lost 5 bases. CDR1 and CDR2 from the germline V gene are SEHNR and FQNEAQ (reference sequence). The CDR3 is made up of 12 amino acids. The data were taken from a study of blood T cell repertoires in COVID-19. Study-level information: T cells, B-cell-depleted T cells, or PBMCs provided the cDNA or gDNA that served as material.

This chain links TRBV7-9 with TRBJ2-7, with TRBD2 matching 8 bases. This TCR came from a human donor in a cohort sampled during active COVID-19. The sequenced sample was peripheral blood. The CDR3 DNA is TGTGCCAGCAGCACGGGACTAGACGAGCAGTACTTC. Its translation: CASSTGLDEQYF.